This T cell receptor beta chain stems from a study of OX40 agonist ivuxolimab in advanced cancers. Background on the study: A male proportion of approximately 80% was recorded, with mean age roughly 60 years and range roughly 23 to 85. Of the patients, three showed partial responses, one with hepatocellular carcinoma and two with cutaneous melanoma.

Using immunoSEQ multiplex PCR, the repertoire was profiled, and TCRdb retains in-frame clones only, with some absent. Among 20,000 to 25,000 clones listed, about 93% were seen once. The CDR3 has 14 amino acids. The ends lost 1 base at V and 5 bases at J; junction bases unmatched: 4. Germline V lookup: CDR1 LGHNA, CDR2 YNFKEQ. The receptor's source is an adult with an advanced solid tumor such as melanoma, head and neck, liver or kidney cancer. V and J are TRBV4-2 and TRBJ2-7, with 8 bases identical to TRBD2. Here the sequenced sample was CD4+ or CD8+ T cells sorted from blood, taken in a trial of the OX40 agonist ivuxolimab. In DNA, the CDR3 is TGTGCCAGCAGCCAAGGGGCGGGGGGCGACGAGCAGTACTTC. Protein product: CASSQGAGGDEQYF.